The 22 T cell receptor beta chains listed next were all sequenced from one sample in a study of patients and donors after allogeneic stem cell transplantation. TCRdb used MiXCR to reprocess the RT-PCR reads, holding one entry per CDR3 protein. The sample shows roughly 150,000 distinct CDR3 sequences, 20% to 25% of them seen only once. Sequenced material: blood, either unsorted or a sorted T cell fraction (not recorded which). All receptors derive from a human donor who was either an allogeneic HSCT recipient or a stem cell or donor lymphocyte infusion donor (not recorded which). It is not recorded whose cells these are; they may come from a transplant donor.

This clonotype was seen a few times. V is TRBV4-2 and J is TRBJ1-2, with no clear D. Trimming cost V 0 bases and J 4 bases, with 6 bases left between them. From germline, CDR1 is LGHNA and CDR2 YNFKEQ. The CDR3 runs 13 residues. This CDR3 reads CASSQEGSYGYTF. In nucleotides, the CDR3 is TGTGCCAGCAGCCAAGAGGGTAGCTATGGCTACACCTTC.

The V and J genes are TRBV20-1 and TRBJ2-1; D gene unclear. V was cut by 6 bases and J by 11 bases, with 14 bases left in between. Germline V gene lookup returns CDR1 DFQATT and CDR2 SNEGSKA (reference sequence). The CDR3 has 11 residues. The CDR3 spells CSARTSSKQFF. The CDR3 nucleotides are TGCAGTGCCCGGACGTCTAGTAAGCAGTTCTTC.

This rearrangement joins TRBV27 to TRBJ2-3; 10 nucleotides match TRBD1. With 5 bases clipped from V and 11 bases from J, the junction kept 13 bases outside the gene matches. The CDR3 runs 15 residues. Per the germline V gene, CDR1 is MNHEY and CDR2 is SMNVEV (reference sequence). The CDR3 bases are TGTGCCAGCAGTCCCGGGGACAGGGGACCCGCAAAGCAGTATTTT. Translated, it gives CASSPGDRGPAKQYF.

This clonotype was detected a few times. DNA for the CDR3: TGTGCCAGCAGCAAATGGGGTCAGCCCCAGCATTTT. This sequence encodes CASSKWGQPQHF. The chain links TRBV21-1 to TRBJ1-5. TRBV21-1 is an annotated pseudogene. The CDR3 extends over 12 amino acids.

The rearrangement links TRBV5-1 to TRBJ2-2; weak D call: TRBD2 (6 bases). The CDR3 contains 17 residues. V dropped 3 bases and J dropped 0 bases, with 15 bases sitting between them. Germline assignment: CDR1 SGHRS and CDR2 YFSETQ. CDR3 nucleotide sequence: TGCGCCAGCAGCTCGATTCAGCGGGCTTCGAACACCGGGGAGCTGTTTTTT. It translates to CASSSIQRASNTGELFF.

This clonotype has just a few counts. The chain is built from TRBV29-1 and TRBJ1-1; D call uncertain. With 6 bases removed from V and 5 bases from J, the gap between germline ends came to 13 bases. CDR1 is SQVTM and CDR2 is ANQGSEA in the germline V gene. The CDR3 spans 12 residues. The CDR3 region has the DNA TGCAGCGTCCGATTTCAGCAGACTGAAGCTTTCTTT. Translating it yields CSVRFQQTEAFF.

The chain is built from TRBV7-2 and TRBJ2-3; D not certain. The CDR3 length is 15 residues. Germline CDR1 SGHTA, CDR2 FQGNSA. V shed 1 base and J shed 3 bases, with 11 bases lying between them. The CDR3 sequence: CASSLDLGRTDTQYF. Here the CDR3 DNA reads TGTGCCAGCAGCTTAGACCTGGGTCGGACAGATACGCAGTATTTT.

This clonotype was detected many times. The V gene is TRBV10-3, the J gene TRBJ1-6, with a possible D match to TRBD1 (6 bases). This CDR3 is 14 amino acids long. The germline V gene encodes CDR1 ENHRY and CDR2 SYGVKD. With 1 base removed from V and 9 bases from J, the gap between germline ends came to 10 bases. The CDR3, as DNA: TGTGCCATCAGTGAGTGGGGGGCTAGTTCACCCCTCCACTTT. Translation: CAISEWGASSPLHF.

The rearrangement joins TRBV6-2 or TRBV6-3 to TRBJ1-5; possible D gene TRBD1, 5 bases. Looked up from germline, CDR1 is MNHEY and CDR2 is SVGEGT. V shed 2 bases and J shed 0 bases, with 23 bases lying between them. The CDR3 runs to 20 residues. The CDR3 DNA reads TGTGCCAGCAGTTACCACACCCGTTGGGACGGAAGGTTTAGCAATCAGCCCCAGCATTTT. It codes for CASSYHTRWDGRFSNQPQHF.

This clonotype was seen only a few times. V and J are TRBV29-1 and TRBJ1-2; 9 nucleotides align to TRBD1. Germline CDR1 is SQVTM and CDR2 is ANQGSEA. V lost 6 bases, J lost 4 bases, and 12 bases stayed unmatched. CDR3 size: 15 residues. For the CDR3, the DNA is TGCAGCGTGGATCCCCTTAAACAGGGGGCCTATGGCTACACCTTC. This translates into CSVDPLKQGAYGYTF.

There are a few counts of this clonotype. This chain uses TRBV12-3 or TRBV12-4 with TRBJ2-5; 8 bases fit TRBD2. The CDR3 sequence is 16 residues long. V lost 6 bases, J lost 4 bases, and 13 bases stayed unmatched. This chain's CDR3 is CASSYNPRGGLETQYF. The CDR3 DNA is TGTGCCAGCAGCTACAACCCACGGGGGGGCTTAGAGACCCAGTACTTC.

The sample holds many counts of this clonotype. This chain joins TRBV7-9 and TRBJ1-4; no definite D call. The CDR3 is made up of 15 amino acids. V was trimmed by 0 bases and J by 3 bases, leaving 8 bases between them. Germline CDR1 and CDR2: SEHNR and FQNEAQ (reference sequence). The CDR3 nucleotides are TGTGCCAGCAGCTTAGCGGCACCTCCTAATGAAAAACTGTTTTTT. Its translation is CASSLAAPPNEKLFF.

The chain links TRBV10-3 to TRBJ2-5; 11 bases agree with TRBD2. Germline V gene data show CDR1 as ENHRY and CDR2 as SYGVKD. Unmatched junction bases numbered 8, after V lost 8 bases and J lost 3 bases. This CDR3 contains 15 residues. The CDR3 loop reads CAISVLAGVKETQYF. CDR3 DNA: TGTGCCATCTCCGTACTAGCGGGAGTGAAAGAGACCCAGTACTTC.

This CDR3 reads CASSGQTGTGGYNEQFF. The CDR3 DNA sequence: TGTGCCAGCAGTGGGCAAACCGGGACAGGGGGATACAATGAGCAGTTCTTC. The chain recombines TRBV6-1 with TRBJ2-1, with 11 bases lining up with TRBD1. This CDR3 spans 17 amino acids. Germline assignment: CDR1 MNHNS and CDR2 SASEGT. The ends lost 4 bases at V and 4 bases at J; junction bases unmatched: 9.

This clonotype was recorded a few times. This chain joins TRBV11-2 and TRBJ2-5; no definite D call. This CDR3 comprises 10 residues. CDR1 SGHAT and CDR2 FQNNGV come from the germline V gene. With 8 bases removed from V and 4 bases from J, the gap between germline ends came to 5 bases. The DNA of the CDR3 is TGTGCCAGCGGAGCAGAGACCCAGTACTTC. Protein product: CASGAETQYF.

This clonotype has just a few counts. The chain has TRBV5-1 and TRBJ1-1, with D unclear. With 0 bases removed from V and 0 bases from J, the gap between germline ends came to 6 bases. The length of the CDR3 is 14 residues. Germline V gene data show CDR1 as SGHRS and CDR2 as YFSETQ. CDR3 nucleotide sequence: TGCGCCAGCAGCTTGGGGATAGTGAACACTGAAGCTTTCTTT. Amino acids: CASSLGIVNTEAFF.

This clonotype was seen a few times. The chain recombines TRBV6-1 with TRBJ1-5, with a possible D match to TRBD1 (6 bases). Germline V gene lookup returns CDR1 MNHNS and CDR2 SASEGT. The CDR3 is 15 amino acids. V was trimmed by 6 bases and J by 2 bases, leaving 14 bases between them. CDR3 amino acids: CASRLGQIGNQPQHF. The CDR3 nucleotides are TGTGCCAGCAGACTCGGACAGATTGGCAATCAGCCCCAGCATTTT.

This clonotype was detected a few times. CDR3 sequence (DNA): TGTGCCAGCAGCTTAGGTGAGGATGGGACACGGAGGGAGGATGAGCAGTTCTTC. Protein: CASSLGEDGTRREDEQFF. This chain links TRBV7-8 with TRBJ2-1; D tentatively reads TRBD1 or TRBD2 (6 bases each). Deletions cut 1 base from V and 8 bases from J, with 24 bases between. Per the germline V gene, CDR1 is SGHVS and CDR2 is FQNEAQ. The CDR3 is 18 amino acids. Full variable domain (outside the CDR3, taken from reference TRBV7-8 and TRBJ2-1): GAGVSQSPRYKVAKRGQDVALRCDPISGHVSLFWYQQALGQGPEFLTYFQNEAQLDKSGLPSDRFFAERPEGSVSTLKIQRTQQEDSAVYLCASSLGEDGTRREDEQFFGPGTRLTVL.

This clonotype has a count of ten or more. The chain links TRBV15 to TRBJ1-1; D possibly corresponds to TRBD1 (5 bases). Between the trimmed V and J ends, which lost 2 bases and 3 bases, there was a span of 10 bases. Germline-derived CDR1 and CDR2 are LNHNV and YYDKDF (reference sequence). The CDR3 extends over 14 amino acids. CDR3 nucleotides: TGTGCCACCAGCAGATTTGGGGGTGACACTGAAGCTTTCTTT. Protein: CATSRFGGDTEAFF.

V is TRBV4-3 and J is TRBJ1-1, with a weak D call TRBD1 (6 bases). Trimming removed 4 bases from V and 5 bases from J, with 14 bases in between. The CDR3 spans 14 residues. The germline V gene encodes CDR1 LGHNA and CDR2 YSLEER. The CDR3 DNA reads TGCGCCAGCAGCCCTGGACAGAGCTTGACTGAAGCTTTCTTT. It translates to CASSPGQSLTEAFF.

CDR3 region: CASRITGNSEKLFF. DNA of the CDR3: TGTGCCAGCAGAATCACAGGAAACAGTGAAAAACTGTTTTTT. This chain links TRBV12-3 or TRBV12-4 with TRBJ1-4; possibly TRBD1 for D (5 bases). This CDR3 spans 14 amino acids. V gave up 6 bases and J gave up 7 bases, with 15 bases separating them.

There are a few counts of this clonotype. The rearrangement links TRBV25-1 to TRBJ2-5; TRBD2 is a possible D gene (5 bases). The CDR3 has 13 amino acids. Germline values: CDR1 MGHDK, CDR2 SYGVNS. V gave up 7 bases and J gave up 4 bases, with 13 bases separating them. CDR3 protein: CASTQLAGETQYF. Written as DNA, the CDR3 is TGTGCCAGCACCCAGCTAGCTGGAGAGACCCAGTACTTC.